The 28 T cell receptor beta chains below come from one sample, sequenced in a study of molecular identifiers for immune sequencing clone quantification listed by TCRdb under 2018. Receptor libraries were prepared by PCR. The instrument given in TCRdb is NextSeq 500. Starting from the raw public reads, TCRdb applied fastp trimming at Q25, assembled clones with MiXCR and retained in-frame beta chains. One record per CDR3 amino acid sequence lists the most common genes and DNA. The sample table contains about half a million distinct CDR3 sequences; only one count was recorded for about 26% of them. The leading ten clones occupy under 0.85% of the sample. Input material: naive CD8+ T cells from blood, with Jurkat cell RNA spiked in. What the cell subset or site label conveys for this sample: FACS-sorted CD8+CD4-CCR7+CD45RA+ naive T cells. These receptors came from a human donor in good health. Some libraries in this study had Jurkat cell RNA spiked in.

This clonotype turned up a few times. V is TRBV19 and J is TRBJ1-3; tentatively, D is TRBD1 (6 bases). The germline V and J ends were trimmed by 3 bases and 6 bases, with 9 bases remaining between them. The CDR3 consists of 13 residues. Germline CDR1 reads LNHDA; CDR2 reads SQIVND (reference sequence). The CDR3, as DNA: TGTGCCAGTAGTATCGGGGGCGTAAACACCATATATTTT. This gives the protein CASSIGGVNTIYF.

In this sample, this clonotype turned up a few times. This chain connects TRBV6-5 to TRBJ2-3; D gene uncertain. CDR1 is MNHEY and CDR2 is SVGAGI in the germline V gene. The CDR3 totals 13 residues. Trimming shortened V by 0 bases and J by 4 bases, and 5 bases separated the two germline ends. The CDR3 region has the DNA TGTGCCAGCAGTTACTCGATGCCAGATACGCAGTATTTT. This encodes CASSYSMPDTQYF.

The chain recombines TRBV30 with TRBJ2-3; D possibly corresponds to TRBD1 (6 bases). V was shortened by 2 bases and J by 3 bases, with 9 bases between the two germline ends. Germline V lookup: CDR1 GTSNPN, CDR2 SVGIG (reference sequence). The CDR3 spans 13 residues. CDR3 in DNA: TGTGCCTGGAGTTCCACAGGGACAGATACGCAGTATTTT. It encodes CAWSSTGTDTQYF.

V and J are TRBV19 and TRBJ1-1; D gene uncertain. The CDR3 loop spans 16 amino acids. Trimming shortened V by 3 bases and J by 0 bases, and 14 bases separated the two germline ends. Germline CDR1 and CDR2: LNHDA and SQIVND (reference sequence). In DNA form, the CDR3 reads TGTGCCAGTAGTATCGTACCAGCAACTATGAACACTGAAGCTTTCTTT. Protein product: CASSIVPATMNTEAFF.

This clonotype was picked up a small number of times. V usage is TRBV30 and J usage is TRBJ1-1; weak D call: TRBD1 (6 bases). Trimming removed 5 bases at V and 3 bases at J, with 16 bases between. CDR3 length: 14 residues. The germline gives CDR1 GTSNPN, CDR2 SVGIG (reference sequence). CDR3 residues: CAWGQGILYTEAFF. The CDR3 DNA reads as TGTGCCTGGGGTCAGGGGATTTTGTACACTGAAGCTTTCTTT.

This clonotype showed up many times. One end of the junction varies from germline; a read error may be responsible. The chain combines TRBV28 with TRBJ2-3; 7 bases map to TRBD1. The CDR3 runs to 12 residues. CDR1 is MDHEN, CDR2 SYDVKM, per germline. CDR3 protein: CASSPTGDREDF. CDR3 in DNA: TGTGCCAGCAGTCCCACAGGGGACCGCGAGGATTTT.

This clonotype was detected a few times. This chain uses TRBV30 with TRBJ1-1; unclear D gene. The ends were cut back, 2 bases at V and 0 bases at J, with 10 bases in the middle. This CDR3 comprises 14 residues. Germline V gives CDR1 GTSNPN, CDR2 SVGIG (reference sequence). The CDR3 sequence: CAWSLARLNTEAFF. CDR3 bases: TGTGCCTGGAGTTTGGCCCGATTGAACACTGAAGCTTTCTTT.

J is TRBJ2-5 and V is TRBV27, with TRBD1 as a possible D gene (5 bases). Deletions cut 6 bases from V and 4 bases from J, with 18 bases between. CDR1 is MNHEY and CDR2 is SMNVEV in the germline V gene (reference sequence). The CDR3 is 15 amino acids. Here the CDR3 reads CASSPRGRERETQYF. CDR3 sequence (DNA): TGTGCCAGCAGCCCGCGTGGCAGGGAAAGAGAGACCCAGTACTTC.

In this sample, this clonotype turned up many times. The chain uses TRBV2 and TRBJ2-3, with 8 bases that match TRBD1. This CDR3 spans 14 amino acids. CDR1 and CDR2 (germline): SNHLY, FYNNEI. Trimming took 7 bases from V and 5 from J; bases not matched to a gene: 8. This CDR3 is CASTRTGRGDTQYF. Here the CDR3 DNA reads TGTGCCAGCACCCGGACAGGGCGAGGAGATACGCAGTATTTT.

This sequence joins TRBV6-2 or TRBV6-3 and TRBJ2-1, with 11 bases identical to TRBD2. CDR1 is MNHEY and CDR2 is SVGEGT in the germline V gene. The CDR3 is 16 residues long. J gave up 7 bases and V 5 bases, and 10 bases lay outside the gene matches. CDR3 residues: CASSQKLAGVGNEQFF. CDR3 DNA sequence: TGTGCCAGCAGTCAAAAACTAGCGGGGGTGGGTAATGAGCAGTTCTTC.

The J gene is TRBJ1-1, the V gene TRBV6-5, with D maybe TRBD1 (5 bases). Germline CDR1 MNHEY, CDR2 SVGAGI. V lost 2 bases and J lost 3, with 7 bases in between. The CDR3 length is 13 residues. The CDR3 region is CASSYGAYTEAFF. The CDR3 DNA reads as TGTGCCAGCAGTTACGGGGCGTACACTGAAGCTTTCTTT.

V is TRBV19 and J is TRBJ1-3, with 7 bases identical to TRBD1. With V trimmed by 8 bases and J by 3 bases, 10 bases remained unmatched. The CDR3 is 15 amino acids. The germline CDR1 and CDR2 sequences are LNHDA and SQIVND (reference sequence). CDR3 nucleotides: TGTGCCAGTTCTTCAGCCGGGACAGATGGAAACACCATATATTTT. Its translation is CASSSAGTDGNTIYF.

This clonotype came up a few times. The V and J genes are TRBV19 and TRBJ2-1, with D maybe TRBD2 (5 bases). The germline V gene has CDR1 LNHDA and CDR2 SQIVND (reference sequence). CDR3 length: 15 residues. Trimming took off 5 bases at V and 0 bases at J, with 11 bases between the two ends. CDR3 bases: TGTGCCAGTAGTTCAAGCGCGGGCTCCTACAATGAGCAGTTCTTC. Protein sequence: CASSSSAGSYNEQFF.

This clonotype was seen at least ten times. The chain carries TRBV5-5 and TRBJ2-7; the D gene is possibly TRBD1 (6 bases). V lost 3 bases, J lost 2 bases, and 9 bases lay in between. CDR3 size: 13 residues. Germline V gene sequence: CDR1 SGHKS, CDR2 YYEKEE (reference sequence). CDR3 residues: CASSSRDTYEQYF. CDR3 sequence (DNA): TGTGCCAGCAGCTCCCGGGACACCTACGAGCAGTACTTC.

The rearrangement links TRBV2 to TRBJ1-3; D gene uncertain. CDR3 length: 15 amino acids. With 4 bases removed from V and 0 bases from J, the gap between germline ends came to 10 bases. Germline V gives CDR1 SNHLY, CDR2 FYNNEI. The DNA of the CDR3 is TGTGCCAGCAGTGGAGGGAGGAACTCTGGAAACACCATATATTTT. This encodes CASSGGRNSGNTIYF.

This clonotype was found a few times. The chain uses TRBV6-5 and TRBJ2-1; the D is unclear. Germline V lookup: CDR1 MNHEY, CDR2 SVGAGI. Trimming shortened V by 5 bases and J by 8 bases, and 10 bases separated the two germline ends. The CDR3 runs to 12 residues. The CDR3 here is CASSPRGDEQFF. The CDR3 DNA reads TGTGCCAGCAGTCCCCGTGGGGATGAGCAGTTCTTC.

This clonotype was detected many times. This chain uses TRBV19 with TRBJ1-3; 7 nucleotides align to TRBD1. The CDR3 sequence is 14 residues long. From germline, CDR1 is LNHDA and CDR2 SQIVND (reference sequence). With 10 bases clipped from V and 2 bases from J, the junction kept 8 bases outside the gene matches. CDR3 residues: CATATGLTGNTIYF. CDR3 bases: TGTGCCACCGCGACAGGGTTGACTGGAAACACCATATATTTT.

The J gene is TRBJ1-1, the V gene TRBV12-5; 8 positions agree with TRBD1. V trimming: 3 bases; J trimming: 4 bases; junction bases outside the gene matches: 4. Germline V lookup: CDR1 LGHNT, CDR2 FRNRAP. The CDR3 spans 14 residues. The DNA of the CDR3 is TGTGCTAGTGGTTTCTGGACAGGGACCACTGAAGCTTTCTTT. As protein: CASGFWTGTTEAFF.

The chain recombines TRBV3-1 with TRBJ2-3; TRBD2 is a possible D gene (5 bases). Germline V gives CDR1 LGHDT, CDR2 YNNKEL (reference sequence). The CDR3 spans 16 residues. V gave up 5 bases and J gave up 6 bases, with 21 bases separating them. The CDR3 DNA reads as TGTGCCAGCAGCTCCCCGGGCTCCTCAGCGGCTGATACGCAGTATTTT. This gives the protein CASSSPGSSAADTQYF.

This clonotype was found a few times. V is TRBV27 and J is TRBJ1-5, with TRBD1 matching 8 bases. The germline V gene encodes CDR1 MNHEY and CDR2 SMNVEV (reference sequence). J was trimmed by 0 bases and V by 3 bases; bases with no gene match: 4. The length of the CDR3 is 16 residues. In nucleotides, the CDR3 is TGTGCCAGCAGTTTGACAGGGGAAAATAGCAATCAGCCCCAGCATTTT. Protein product: CASSLTGENSNQPQHF.

The table lists this clonotype with many counts. V usage is TRBV7-2 and J usage is TRBJ2-7, with D tentatively TRBD1 (5 bases). This CDR3 has 14 residues. The germline CDR1 and CDR2 sequences are SGHTA and FQGNSA. The V end was cut by 4 bases, the J end by 5 bases, with 15 bases between. In nucleotides, the CDR3 is TGTGCCAGCAGCTCGTCCCTGGACAACCACGAGCAGTACTTC. Translated, it gives CASSSSLDNHEQYF.

There are a few counts of this clonotype. The V call is TRBV7-6, the J call TRBJ2-7, with no clear D. V shed 1 base and J shed 9 bases, with 25 bases lying between them. Germline CDR1 and CDR2: SGHVS and FNYEAQ. The length of the CDR3 is 17 residues. The CDR3 sequence: CASSLGYDSNPYEGQYF. The CDR3 nucleotides are TGTGCCAGCAGCTTAGGGTACGACTCTAATCCCTACGAAGGGCAGTACTTC.

In this sample, this clonotype turned up a few times. The chain couples TRBV20-1 to TRBJ2-7; D could derive from TRBD1 or TRBD2 (7 bases each). CDR1 is DFQATT, CDR2 SNEGSKA, per germline (reference sequence). CDR3 size: 18 residues. Trimming shortened V by 1 base and J by 1 base, and 23 bases separated the two germline ends. CDR3 sequence: CSARGTGHGTKNSYEQYF. Here the CDR3 DNA reads TGCAGTGCTAGAGGGACAGGTCATGGGACTAAGAATTCCTACGAGCAGTACTTC.

The chain recombines TRBV5-6 with TRBJ2-7; TRBD1 or TRBD2 may be the D gene (5 bases each). Germline V lookup: CDR1 SGHDT, CDR2 YYEEEE. The CDR3 spans 11 residues. Trimming cost V 8 bases and J 6 bases, with 12 bases left between them. CDR3 nucleotide sequence: TGTGCCAGTCATTCAGGGACCGAGCAGTACTTC. Translating gives CASHSGTEQYF.

In the case of this clonotype: A much larger clone differs from this one at a single base, so this may be a read error. The chain has TRBV6-2 or TRBV6-3 and TRBJ1-1; no clear D. The germline gives CDR1 MNHEY, CDR2 SVGEGT. CDR3 length: 16 amino acids. In nucleotides, the CDR3 is TGTGCCAGCAGTTATCCGGGAGCCTATATGAACATTGAAGCTTTCTTT. It translates to CASSYPGAYMNIEAFF.

As to this clonotype: This may be a read error, as it is one base from a much larger clone. A read error is likely, as this CDR3 ends without the conserved phenylalanine or tryptophan. The chain joins TRBV2 to TRBJ1-1; no clear D gene. V was shortened by 0 bases and J by 6 bases, with 8 bases between the two germline ends. Per the germline V gene, CDR1 is SNHLY and CDR2 is FYNNEI. The CDR3 has 13 amino acids. CDR3 region: CASSEATYPEAFL. In nucleotides, the CDR3 is TGTGCCAGCAGTGAAGCGACTTACCCTGAAGCTTTCCTT.

To note about this clonotype: Just one base apart from a much larger clone, this may be a read error. The chain has TRBV30 and TRBJ2-1; 10 bases line up with TRBD2. The CDR3 consists of 15 residues. In germline, CDR1 is GTSNPN, CDR2 SVGIG (reference sequence). Here the CDR3 reads CAWSVGLASYDEQFF. CDR3 in DNA: TGTGCCTGGAGTGTGGGACTAGCGTCCTACGATGAGCAGTTCTTC.

This clonotype was counted many times. The chain couples TRBV29-1 to TRBJ1-4; no firm D call. CDR1 and CDR2 (germline): SQVTM, ANQGSEA. CDR3 length: 12 residues. V lost 5 bases and J 12 bases, leaving 16 bases between the germline ends. The CDR3 DNA sequence: TGCAGCGTTCCTCTCGATCAAGGAGAACTGTTTTTT. It encodes CSVPLDQGELFF.